Each of the 30 T cell receptor beta chains below was sequenced from the same sample in a study of blood T cell repertoires in COVID-19. Some clones are missing from TCRdb's copy, which holds only in-frame ones; the method was immunoSEQ multiplex PCR. Of over 150,000 clones in the sample, about 85% were seen once. The sequenced sample consisted of peripheral blood. Receptor source: a man between 35 and 55 years old with acute or convalescent COVID-19.

This chain links TRBV5-6 with TRBJ1-5; D is uncertain. The CDR3 spans 15 residues. The germline V gene encodes CDR1 SGHDT and CDR2 YYEEEE. V lost 4 bases, J lost 0 bases, and 11 bases lay in between. CDR3 sequence (DNA): TGTGCCAGCAGCATCGGACGGGATAGCAATCAGCCCCAGCATTTT. Its translation is CASSIGRDSNQPQHF. Complete variable domain (other parts from reference TRBV5-6 and TRBJ1-5): DAGVTQSPTHLIKTRGQQVTLRCSPKSGHDTVSWYQQALGQGPQFIFQYYEEEERQRGNFPDRFSGHQFPNYSSELNVNALLLGDSALYLCASSIGRDSNQPQHFGDGTRLSIL.

This chain joins TRBV24-1 and TRBJ1-3, with D possibly matching TRBD1 (5 bases). Germline CDR1 reads KGHDR; CDR2 reads SFDVKD. The CDR3 runs to 15 residues. Trimming took 5 bases from V and 2 from J, leaving 12 bases between them. In DNA, the CDR3 is TGTGCCACCAGTGCGGGGGATCTTGCTGGAAACACCATATATTTT. Its translation is CATSAGDLAGNTIYF.

The chain carries TRBV9 and TRBJ2-7, with D possibly being TRBD1 (6 bases). This CDR3 spans 15 amino acids. Per the germline V gene, CDR1 is SGDLS and CDR2 is YYNGEE. Deletions cut 4 bases from V and 0 bases from J, with 14 bases between. The CDR3 DNA is TGTGCCAGCAGCCCGCAACAGGGAATCTCCTACGAGCAGTACTTC. Translation gives CASSPQQGISYEQYF.

The chain uses TRBV4-1 and TRBJ1-2; D gene ambiguous. Deletions cut 1 base from V and 4 bases from J, with 19 bases between. CDR1 and CDR2 (germline): MGHRA, YSYEKL. The CDR3 runs to 17 residues. The CDR3 sequence is CASSQAWSGGEGYGYTF. The CDR3 DNA sequence: TGCGCCAGCAGCCAAGCCTGGTCCGGCGGTGAGGGCTATGGCTACACCTTC.

The chain recombines TRBV25-1 with TRBJ1-1, with no clear D. The CDR3 covers 13 residues. Trimming took 4 bases from V and 1 from J, leaving 7 bases between them. Germline V gene sequence: CDR1 MGHDK, CDR2 SYGVNS. CDR3 sequence reads: CASSVSSNTEAFF. For the CDR3, the DNA is TGTGCCAGCAGTGTAAGCTCGAACACTGAAGCTTTCTTT.

The V call is TRBV28, the J call TRBJ2-7; TRBD2 matches 10 bases. V trimming: 6 bases; J trimming: 4 bases; junction bases outside the gene matches: 6. Per germline, CDR1 MDHEN and CDR2 SYDVKM. The CDR3 totals 14 residues. CDR3: CASRAGTSVYEQYF. DNA for the CDR3: TGTGCCAGCAGGGCCGGGACTAGCGTTTACGAGCAGTACTTC.

This clone has only a few counts. The J gene is TRBJ1-2, the V gene TRBV14; D unclear. CDR3 length equals 12 residues. Germline values: CDR1 SGHDN, CDR2 FVKESK. The V end was cut by 4 bases, the J end by 8 bases, with 11 bases between. CDR3 loop: CASSLGSGGYTF. The CDR3 bases are TGTGCCAGCAGCCTTGGATCGGGGGGCTACACCTTC. The whole variable domain, filled in from reference TRBV14 and TRBJ1-2, reads EAGVTQFPSHSVIEKGQTVTLRCDPISGHDNLYWYRRVMGKEIKFLLHFVKESKQDESGMPNNRFLAERTGGTYSTLKVQPAELEDSGVYFCASSLGSGGYTFGSGTRLTVV.

This clone was seen a few times. V gene TRBV30 combines with J gene TRBJ1-2; a possible D gene is TRBD1 (5 bases). Germline CDR1 reads GTSNPN; CDR2 reads SVGIG (reference sequence). Deletions cut 2 bases from V and 5 bases from J, with 9 bases between. The CDR3 runs to 12 residues. The CDR3 nucleotides read TGTGCCTGGAGTTCGGGGGGGTATGGCTACACCTTC. Its translation: CAWSSGGYGYTF.

The V gene is TRBV7-8, the J gene TRBJ1-1; D is undetermined. The CDR3 runs to 14 residues. Per the germline V gene, CDR1 is SGHVS and CDR2 is FQNEAQ. The V and J ends lost 0 bases and 3 bases respectively, with 8 bases between them. CDR3 residues: CASSLAPRDTEAFF. CDR3 bases: TGTGCCAGCAGCTTAGCGCCGAGGGACACTGAAGCTTTCTTT.

The rearrangement links TRBV5-6 to TRBJ2-1; TRBD1 agrees at 9 bases. V lost 4 bases to trimming and J lost 7 bases; unmatched junction nucleotides: 6. This CDR3 has 14 amino acids. Germline CDR1 SGHDT, CDR2 YYEEEE. CDR3 sequence: CASSIGTGKNEQFF. In DNA form, the CDR3 reads TGTGCCAGCAGCATAGGGACAGGGAAAAATGAGCAGTTCTTC.

The rearrangement uses TRBV29-1 and TRBJ1-1; possible D gene TRBD1, 5 bases. The length of the CDR3 is 14 residues. Germline-derived CDR1 and CDR2 are SQVTM and ANQGSEA. Trimming removed 5 bases at V and 0 bases at J, with 13 bases between. CDR3 coding DNA: TGCAGCGTTTGGGGCAGCATCATGAACACTGAAGCTTTCTTT. Translation: CSVWGSIMNTEAFF.

The rearrangement joins TRBV11-2 to TRBJ1-5, with D maybe TRBD1 (6 bases). CDR1 is SGHAT, CDR2 FQNNGV, per germline. The ends were cut back, 1 base at V and 1 base at J, with 11 bases in the middle. There are 16 residues in the CDR3. The CDR3 nucleotides read TGTGCCAGCAGCTTAGGGAGCAGGGGCAGCAATCAGCCCCAGCATTTT. Translated: CASSLGSRGSNQPQHF.

The chain combines TRBV7-2 with TRBJ2-3; no clear D. Germline V gene data show CDR1 as SGHTA and CDR2 as FQGNSA. V was pared by 1 base and J by 10 bases, with 15 bases between. This CDR3 contains 14 residues. The CDR3 DNA reads as TGTGCCAGCAGCTTAGGGGTGAGAGGCTGGGCGCAGTATTTT. Protein product: CASSLGVRGWAQYF.

This chain links TRBV27 with TRBJ1-1; D call uncertain. With 6 bases removed from V and 3 bases from J, the gap between germline ends came to 11 bases. CDR3 length: 13 residues. Germline V gene data show CDR1 as MNHEY and CDR2 as SMNVEV (reference sequence). This CDR3 reads CASSPLVYTEAFF. The CDR3, as DNA: TGTGCCAGCAGCCCTCTTGTGTACACTGAAGCTTTCTTT.

The V gene is TRBV28, the J gene TRBJ1-2, with D possibly matching TRBD1 (5 bases). Trimming removed 2 bases at V and 2 bases at J, with 6 bases between. CDR1 MDHEN and CDR2 SYDVKM come from the germline V gene. The CDR3 runs to 13 residues. The CDR3 region has the DNA TGTGCCAGCAGTTTACGGACAAACTATGGCTACACCTTC. This sequence encodes CASSLRTNYGYTF.

The chain couples TRBV2 to TRBJ2-2, with a possible D match to TRBD1 (6 bases). The CDR3 extends over 17 amino acids. V was shortened by 4 bases and J by 3 bases, with 18 bases between the two germline ends. Germline V gives CDR1 SNHLY, CDR2 FYNNEI. CDR3 sequence reads: CASSGHRDEGDTGELFF. CDR3 sequence (DNA): TGTGCCAGCAGTGGCCACAGGGACGAGGGGGACACCGGGGAGCTGTTTTTT.

The rearrangement uses TRBV3-1 (or the pseudogene TRBV3-2) and TRBJ1-1, with no clear D. V was trimmed by 0 bases and J by 7 bases, leaving 6 bases between them. Germline assignment: CDR1 LGHDT and CDR2 YNNKEL (reference sequence). This CDR3 is built from 12 residues. The CDR3 DNA sequence: TGTGCCAGCAGCCAAGAATTCCGTGAAGCTTTCTTT. Amino acids: CASSQEFREAFF.

This chain links TRBV5-4 with TRBJ1-5; TRBD1 matches 8 bases. There are 14 residues in the CDR3. Germline loops: CDR1 SGHNT, CDR2 YYREEE (reference sequence). V was clipped by 2 bases and J by 4 bases; unmatched bases: 2. CDR3 DNA sequence: TGTGCCAGCAGCTTACAGGGGGGAAATCAGCCCCAGCATTTT. It encodes CASSLQGGNQPQHF.

CDR3 amino acids: CASSLGQGAYEQYF. DNA for the CDR3: TGTGCCAGCAGCTTAGGGCAGGGGGCCTACGAGCAGTACTTC. This chain links TRBV11-1 with TRBJ2-7; TRBD1 matches at 7 bases. The CDR3 sequence is 14 residues long. The trim removed 1 base at V and 2 bases at J, leaving 2 bases unmatched. Germline loops: CDR1 SGHAT, CDR2 FQDESV (reference sequence).

The V call is TRBV7-2, the J call TRBJ2-2; no reliable D call. Germline V CDR1 and CDR2: SGHTA, FQGNSA. Trimming pared 2 bases from V and 7 bases from J, leaving 14 bases between. The CDR3 covers 15 residues. This CDR3 is CASSLSLAPNGELFF. In DNA form, the CDR3 reads TGTGCCAGCAGCTTAAGTTTAGCCCCAAACGGGGAGCTGTTTTTT.

This rearrangement joins TRBV6-6 to TRBJ2-5, with D possibly matching TRBD2 (6 bases). Germline V gene lookup returns CDR1 MNHNY and CDR2 SVGAGI (reference sequence). V was cut by 5 bases and J by 5 bases, with 27 bases left in between. This CDR3 contains 18 residues. The CDR3 sequence is CASSQRFGGGGSSETQYF. The DNA for the CDR3 is TGTGCCAGCAGTCAGCGTTTCGGGGGAGGCGGTTCATCGGAGACCCAGTACTTC.

The V call is TRBV9, the J call TRBJ2-5; the match to TRBD1 covers 9 bases. CDR3 length: 13 residues. CDR1 and CDR2 (germline): SGDLS, YYNGEE. Trimming removed 3 bases from V and 7 bases from J; junction bases left unmatched: 4. The CDR3 sequence: CASSDRDRATQYF. The CDR3 DNA is TGTGCCAGCAGCGATCGGGACAGGGCGACCCAGTACTTC.

This clone was seen a few times. The genes are TRBV4-3 and TRBJ1-1, with D unresolved. Germline CDR1 and CDR2: LGHNA and YSLEER. The CDR3 extends over 14 amino acids. V shed 1 base and J shed 4 bases, with 10 bases lying between them. The CDR3 nucleotides read TGCGCCAGCAGCCAAGGAAGGGAGGGCACTGAAGCTTTCTTT. It is translated as CASSQGREGTEAFF.

The V and J genes are TRBV7-9 and TRBJ1-5; D unclear. Trimming removed 5 bases at V and 5 bases at J, with 16 bases between. This CDR3 has 15 residues. The V gene's germline CDR1 is SEHNR and CDR2 FQNEAQ (reference sequence). CDR3 in amino acids: CASSRAGAGDQPQHF. The CDR3 DNA is TGTGCCAGCAGCAGGGCGGGCGCTGGCGATCAGCCCCAGCATTTT.

This chain links TRBV7-6 with TRBJ2-7; the match to TRBD1 covers 8 bases. After removal of 5 bases from V and 5 bases from J, the junction contained 5 bases not matched to a gene. Germline CDR1 is SGHVS and CDR2 is FNYEAQ. This CDR3 contains 13 residues. The CDR3 region has the DNA TGTGCCAGCAGCCGGACAGGGAGCGACGAGCAGTACTTC. Protein sequence: CASSRTGSDEQYF.

The genes are TRBV19 and TRBJ2-2; a possible D gene is TRBD1 (6 bases). Germline values: CDR1 LNHDA, CDR2 SQIVND (reference sequence). Deletions cut 4 bases from V and 2 bases from J, with 8 bases between. The CDR3 extends over 14 amino acids. The CDR3 DNA is TGTGCCAGTAGTACGGGACATAACACCGGGGAGCTGTTTTTT. Protein product: CASSTGHNTGELFF.

This chain connects TRBV7-3 to TRBJ1-1; 7 nucleotides match TRBD1. CDR1 is SGHTA and CDR2 is FQGTGA in the germline V gene. V shed 0 bases and J 5 bases; nucleotides not matched to a gene: 6. The CDR3 is 15 residues long. The CDR3 bases are TGTGCCAGCAGCTTAACGAGGGGGGACAGAACTGAAGCTTTCTTT. It yields the protein CASSLTRGDRTEAFF.

The chain employs TRBV18 and TRBJ1-4; possible D gene TRBD1, 6 bases. This CDR3 contains 15 residues. CDR1 is KGHSH and CDR2 is LQKENI in the germline V gene. The V gene lost 4 bases and the J gene lost 5 bases, with 14 bases spanning the gap. The CDR3 region is CASSRGGQSNEKLFF. The CDR3 region has the DNA TGTGCCAGCTCACGAGGGGGTCAGTCGAATGAAAAACTGTTTTTT. The full variable domain, its missing parts supplied by reference TRBV18 and TRBJ1-4, is NAGVMQNPRHLVRRRGQEARLRCSPMKGHSHVYWYRQLPEEGLKFMVYLQKENIIDESGMPKERFSAEFPKEGPSILRIQQVVRGDSAAYFCASSRGGQSNEKLFFGSGTQLSVL.

V usage is TRBV21-1 and J usage is TRBJ2-4; TRBD1 reflects the table's D call only, with no check against the DNA. TRBV21-1 is termed a pseudogene. The CDR3 has 14 residues. CDR3 amino acids: CASSPGTGENIQYF. CDR3 DNA: TGTGCCAGCAGCCCCGGGACAGGGGAAAACATTCAGTACTTC.

This clone was picked up a small number of times. The rearrangement joins TRBV11-2 to TRBJ1-2; D unclear. This CDR3 contains 12 residues. V shed 7 bases and J shed 2 bases, with 8 bases lying between them. Germline loops: CDR1 SGHAT, CDR2 FQNNGV. The CDR3 region has the DNA TGTGCCAGCACAACCCAGAACTATGGCTACACCTTC. Protein: CASTTQNYGYTF. The full variable domain, in which reference TRBV11-2 and TRBJ1-2 provide the parts outside the CDR3, is EAGVAQSPRYKIIEKRQSVAFWCNPISGHATLYWYQQILGQGPKLLIQFQNNGVVDDSQLPKDRFSAERLKGVDSTLKIQPAKLEDSAVYLCASTTQNYGYTFGSGTRLTVV.